This T cell receptor (beta chain) was captured by sequencing in a study of blood T cell repertoires in COVID-19. This clone was observed a handful of times. Clones were sequenced by immunoSEQ multiplex PCR, and TCRdb holds only the in-frame ones, with some missing. The sample shows roughly 120,000 clones, about 88% of them seen only once. What was sequenced was peripheral blood. The source of this sequence is a woman in her seventies who had recovered from COVID-19.

CDR3 in DNA: TGCGCCAGCAGCTTGTCAGGGACTCTCGGTGGAAACACCATATATTTT. As protein: CASSLSGTLGGNTIYF. The V gene is TRBV5-1, the J gene TRBJ1-3, with a possible D match to TRBD1 (5 bases). Trimming left V 1 base short and J 3 bases short, with 14 bases between. This CDR3 is built from 16 residues. CDR1 and CDR2 from the germline V gene are SGHRS and YFSETQ.